The 3 T cell receptor beta chains reported below all come from one sample, sequenced in a study of cytomegalovirus exposure and HLA in healthy donors (dated by TCRdb to the late 2010s). The library was built by means of the immunoSEQ multiplex PCR assay. The multiplex PCR relied on a mix of 60 forward primers for TCR Vbeta segments and 13 reverse primers for TCR Jbeta segments. TCRdb limited this immuneACCESS table to in-frame rearrangements with V and J called. A share of clones is missing; checked studies link under half to unresolved V genes, and the rest is unexplained. The sample table lists tens of thousands of clones, over 70% of them with a count of one. The leading ten clones occupy 32% of the sample. The material sequenced was PBMCs. The source of these receptors is a man over 45 in good health and CMV-seropositive.

The rearrangement joins TRBV5-1 to TRBJ2-2, with D perhaps matching TRBD2 (7 bases). Germline CDR1 is SGHRS and CDR2 is YFSETQ. The CDR3 has 17 amino acids. V was shortened by 1 base and J by 0 bases, with 13 bases between the two germline ends. In nucleotides, the CDR3 is TGCGCCAGCAGCTTGAGTGGGGGGGCCCCGAACACCGGGGAGCTGTTTTTT. Residues: CASSLSGGAPNTGELFF.

J is TRBJ2-7 and V is TRBV7-2, with 10 bases that match TRBD2. The J segment lost 7 bases and the V segment lost 5 bases, leaving 14 bases of the junction unmatched. The CDR3 has 16 residues. Germline CDR1 reads SGHTA; CDR2 reads FQGNSA. In DNA form, the CDR3 reads TGTGCCAGCAGCCCCAACTCAGCGGGAGGGTCGGGAGAGCAGTACTTC. Translated, it gives CASSPNSAGGSGEQYF. Full variable domain (outside the CDR3, taken from reference TRBV7-2 and TRBJ2-7): GAGVSQSPSNKVTEKGKDVELRCDPISGHTALYWYRQSLGQGLEFLIYFQGNSAPDKSGLPSDRFSAERTGGSVSTLTIQRTQQEDSAVYLCASSPNSAGGSGEQYFGPGTRLTVT.

This chain links TRBV9 with TRBJ2-1; 7 bases line up with TRBD2. This CDR3 is built from 16 residues. The junction had 10 bases not matched to a gene; V was cut back by 5 bases and J by 2 bases. Germline CDR1 is SGDLS and CDR2 is YYNGEE. The CDR3: CASSGSPAGPYNEQFF. The CDR3 nucleotides read TGTGCCAGCAGTGGGAGCCCAGCGGGACCCTACAATGAGCAGTTCTTC.